Each of the 32 T cell receptor beta chains below was sequenced from the same sample in a study of blood T cell repertoires in COVID-19 (dated by TCRdb to between 2020 and 2021). Preparation of the library involved the immunoSEQ multiplex PCR assay. The clones in this table, taken by TCRdb from immuneACCESS, are in-frame only. Not every clone is retained; where verified, under half of the shortfall comes from an unresolved V gene, and the cause of the rest is unknown. The sample records some 88,000 clones, over 80% of which are singletons. Jointly, the top ten make up more than 1.5% of the sample. The sequencing sample was made of peripheral blood. All receptors derive from a human donor with active COVID-19. The donor label of this sample is uncertain.

In its sample, this clone was seen a few times. V and J are TRBV7-3 and TRBJ2-7; TRBD1 agrees at 7 bases. V shed 5 bases, J shed 6 bases, and the junction held 7 bases outside the gene matches. The CDR3 runs 13 residues. Germline assignment: CDR1 SGHTA and CDR2 FQGTGA. The CDR3 sequence is CASSDGQAAEQYF. CDR3 coding DNA: TGTGCCAGCAGCGATGGACAGGCCGCCGAGCAGTACTTC. Combining the CDR3 with reference TRBV7-3 and TRBJ2-7 gives the whole variable domain GAGVSQTPSNKVTEKGKYVELRCDPISGHTALYWYRQSLGQGPEFLIYFQGTGAADDSGLPNDRFFAVRPEGSVSTLKIQRTERGDSAVYLCASSDGQAAEQYFGPGTRLTVT.

The chain combines TRBV7-9 with TRBJ1-2; D is uncertain. Looked up from germline, CDR1 is SEHNR and CDR2 is FQNEAQ (reference sequence). The CDR3 is 14 residues long. Trimming took 6 bases from V and 0 from J, leaving 11 bases between them. The CDR3 reads CASRKTVPNYGYTF. Written as DNA, the CDR3 is TGTGCCAGCAGAAAAACGGTCCCTAACTATGGCTACACCTTC.

The chain carries TRBV3-1 (or the pseudogene TRBV3-2) and TRBJ2-7; TRBD2 matches at 8 bases. The junction had 10 bases not matched to a gene; V was cut back by 2 bases and J by 4 bases. The CDR3 sequence is 16 residues long. Germline values: CDR1 LGHDT, CDR2 YNNKEL (reference sequence). Here the CDR3 DNA reads TGTGCCAGCAGCCAATCGTTTAGACTAGCGCGGTACGAGCAGTACTTC. Encoded protein: CASSQSFRLARYEQYF.

The sample holds one count of this clone. CDR3 nucleotide sequence: TGTGCCAGCAGCCAAGGGTGGGGCCTGTCGGGTGAGCAGTTCTTC. Translating gives CASSQGWGLSGEQFF. The chain joins TRBV3-1 (or the pseudogene TRBV3-2) to TRBJ2-1; tentative D call: TRBD1 (5 bases). This CDR3 has 15 residues. Looked up from germline, CDR1 is LGHDT and CDR2 is YNNKEL (reference sequence). V was cut by 1 base and J by 9 bases, with 16 bases left in between.

The chain combines TRBV7-9 with TRBJ1-1; D gene ambiguous. Trimming cost V 1 base and J 7 bases, with 16 bases left between them. Germline V gene data show CDR1 as SEHNR and CDR2 as FQNEAQ (reference sequence). The CDR3 consists of 15 residues. The CDR3 DNA is TGTGCCAGCAGCTTAGAGGTGGGCACCCCTTTTGAAGCTTTCTTT. Amino acid sequence: CASSLEVGTPFEAFF.

CDR3 bases: TGTGCCAGCAGCCCTAACAATCAGCCCCAGCATTTT. Translating it yields CASSPNNQPQHF. The chain employs TRBV12-3 or TRBV12-4 and TRBJ1-5, with D uncertain. Trimming removed 6 bases at V and 3 bases at J, with 6 bases between. The CDR3 runs to 12 residues.

The chain employs TRBV5-6 and TRBJ2-7, with D perhaps matching TRBD1 (6 bases). The CDR3 runs 14 residues. CDR1 is SGHDT and CDR2 is YYEEEE in the germline V gene. V lost 4 bases and J 2 bases, leaving 13 bases between the germline ends. CDR3 protein: CASSLTGTPYEQYF. DNA for the CDR3: TGTGCCAGCAGCCTGACAGGTACCCCCTACGAGCAGTACTTC.

The V and J genes are TRBV7-3 and TRBJ1-3, with no clear D. The CDR3 is 13 amino acids. The germline V and J ends were trimmed by 5 bases and 4 bases, with 9 bases remaining between them. CDR1 and CDR2 (germline): SGHTA, FQGTGA. The DNA of the CDR3 is TGTGCCAGCAGCCCTGGGCCCGGAAACACCATATATTTT. This encodes CASSPGPGNTIYF.

The chain uses TRBV9 and TRBJ2-7; TRBD2 is a possible D gene (5 bases). Germline CDR1 is SGDLS and CDR2 is YYNGEE. V dropped 1 base and J dropped 4 bases, with 9 bases sitting between them. There are 13 residues in the CDR3. The CDR3 coding sequence is TGTGCCAGCAGCGTACAGAGCGGATACGAGCAGTACTTC. It yields the protein CASSVQSGYEQYF.

V and J are TRBV5-6 and TRBJ2-1; 8 nucleotides align to TRBD1. From germline, CDR1 is SGHDT and CDR2 YYEEEE. CDR3 length equals 13 residues. The junction had 9 bases not matched to a gene; V was cut back by 4 bases and J by 12 bases. CDR3 protein: CASSRGQGPWQFF. In nucleotides, the CDR3 is TGTGCCAGCAGCCGAGGACAGGGCCCCTGGCAGTTCTTC.

This clone was found once. The rearrangement joins TRBV6-1 to TRBJ1-2, with a possible D match to TRBD1 (5 bases). The germline V gene has CDR1 MNHNS and CDR2 SASEGT. The CDR3 has 15 residues. V was pared by 3 bases and J by 2 bases, with 13 bases between. CDR3 amino acids: CASSEGQLSNYGYTF. The CDR3 DNA reads TGTGCCAGCAGTGAGGGGCAACTCTCGAACTATGGCTACACCTTC.

This chain uses TRBV29-1 with TRBJ1-4; D uncertain. The CDR3 totals 12 residues. Germline-derived CDR1 and CDR2 are SQVTM and ANQGSEA. V gave up 1 base and J gave up 8 bases, with 8 bases separating them. CDR3 sequence (DNA): TGCAGCGTTGAAGCCCCGGGAGAAAAACTGTTTTTT. Protein sequence: CSVEAPGEKLFF.

This chain's CDR3 is CASSLEGNTGELFF. As DNA, the CDR3 is TGCGCCAGCAGCTTAGAGGGAAACACCGGGGAGCTGTTTTTT. The chain carries TRBV5-1 and TRBJ2-2, with D perhaps TRBD2 (5 bases). Trimming removed 2 bases at V and 2 bases at J, with 7 bases between. Germline values: CDR1 SGHRS, CDR2 YFSETQ. This CDR3 region has 14 residues.

J is TRBJ2-2 and V is TRBV6-6, with TRBD2 as a possible D gene (6 bases). The CDR3 covers 17 residues. V lost 6 bases to trimming and J lost 2 bases, with 19 bases between them. The germline CDR1 and CDR2 sequences are MNHNY and SVGAGI (reference sequence). CDR3 in amino acids: CASSRDRRDLNTGELFF. CDR3 nucleotide sequence: TGTGCCAGCAGCCGAGATAGGCGGGACTTAAACACCGGGGAGCTGTTTTTT.

The rearrangement uses TRBV2 and TRBJ1-2; the match to TRBD1 covers 11 bases. This CDR3 comprises 14 residues. With 3 bases clipped from V and 4 bases from J, the junction kept 1 base outside the gene matches. Germline-derived CDR1 and CDR2 are SNHLY and FYNNEI. CDR3 amino acids: CASSEGTGGYGYTF. Written as DNA, the CDR3 is TGTGCCAGCAGTGAGGGGACAGGGGGCTATGGCTACACCTTC.

In DNA, the CDR3 is TGTGCCAGCAGCTTAACGGAACTAGCGGGGGGGAATGAGCAGTTCTTC. This gives the protein CASSLTELAGGNEQFF. The chain carries TRBV7-3 and TRBJ2-1; 13 positions match TRBD2. The CDR3 is 16 residues long. Germline V lookup: CDR1 SGHTA, CDR2 FQGTGA. The J segment lost 7 bases and the V segment lost 0 bases, leaving 3 bases of the junction unmatched.

V usage is TRBV5-1 and J usage is TRBJ2-3, with a tentative D call TRBD1 (6 bases). Trimming shortened V by 7 bases and J by 6 bases, and 21 bases separated the two germline ends. Germline values: CDR1 SGHRS, CDR2 YFSETQ. The length of the CDR3 is 15 residues. This CDR3 reads CASSLGALPSDTQYF. The DNA for the CDR3 is TGCGCCAGCTCATTGGGGGCCCTCCCTTCTGATACGCAGTATTTT.

The chain recombines TRBV6-5 with TRBJ2-7, with 9 nucleotides matching TRBD2. Germline assignment: CDR1 MNHEY and CDR2 SVGAGI. The CDR3 sequence is 15 residues long. V was pared by 7 bases and J by 3 bases, with 10 bases of the junction left unmatched. The CDR3 nucleotides read TGTGCCAGCACCCTTCTCGGTAGCGGGGGCTACGAGCAGTACTTC. Translating gives CASTLLGSGGYEQYF.

This clone turned up a few times. V and J are TRBV11-2 and TRBJ1-3; TRBD1 is a possible D gene (6 bases). Trimming cost V 1 base and J 2 bases, with 12 bases left between them. The CDR3 loop spans 16 amino acids. In germline, CDR1 is SGHAT, CDR2 FQNNGV. The CDR3 loop is CASSLAGGGPGNTIYF. In DNA form, the CDR3 reads TGTGCCAGCAGCTTAGCGGGGGGGGGCCCTGGAAACACCATATATTTT.

This clone is a singleton in its sample. The chain has TRBV24-1 and TRBJ2-2, with D tentatively TRBD2 (5 bases). Trimming cost V 4 bases and J 1 base, with 18 bases left between them. The CDR3 extends over 18 amino acids. The germline V gene encodes CDR1 KGHDR and CDR2 SFDVKD. CDR3 region: CATSENPRGMLNTGELFF. The CDR3 DNA reads TGTGCCACCAGTGAAAATCCTCGGGGAATGCTGAACACCGGGGAGCTGTTTTTT.

The rearrangement joins TRBV4-3 to TRBJ1-6, with D hard to call. With 0 bases removed from V and 7 bases from J, the gap between germline ends came to 16 bases. CDR3 length: 17 amino acids. The germline gives CDR1 LGHNA, CDR2 YSLEER. For the CDR3, the DNA is TGCGCCAGCAGCCAAGATCTGGAGGGAGGTGGGAATTCACCCCTCCACTTT. Translation: CASSQDLEGGGNSPLHF.

This chain joins TRBV2 and TRBJ2-1; possible D gene TRBD2, 6 bases. CDR1 SNHLY and CDR2 FYNNEI come from the germline V gene. The CDR3 length is 17 residues. Trimming removed 4 bases from V and 0 bases from J, with 16 bases in between. The CDR3 DNA sequence: TGTGCCAGCAGTGGGAAACGGGACTCCTTCTCCTACAATGAGCAGTTCTTC. Translated: CASSGKRDSFSYNEQFF. The variable domain in full, completed from reference TRBV2 and TRBJ2-1, reads EPEVTQTPSHQVTQMGQEVILRCVPISNHLYFYWYRQILGQKVEFLVSFYNNEISEKSEIFDDQFSVERPDGSNFTLKIRSTKLEDSAMYFCASSGKRDSFSYNEQFFGPGTRLTVL.

The V gene is TRBV11-2, the J gene TRBJ2-7, with 8 positions matching TRBD1. This CDR3 has 16 residues. The germline V gene encodes CDR1 SGHAT and CDR2 FQNNGV. Trimming took 5 bases from V and 3 from J; bases not matched to a gene: 12. In DNA, the CDR3 is TGTGCCAGCAGCGGAACCGGGACAGGTCGTATCTACGAGCAGTACTTC. Its protein is CASSGTGTGRIYEQYF.

The chain couples TRBV11-2 to TRBJ2-7; 8 nucleotides align to TRBD2. This CDR3 has 14 residues. The V gene end was trimmed by 4 bases and the J gene end by 7 bases; junction bases not matched to a gene: 9. Germline V gene data show CDR1 as SGHAT and CDR2 as FQNNGV. The CDR3 is CASSWPTSGWEQYF. DNA of the CDR3: TGTGCCAGCAGCTGGCCCACTAGCGGTTGGGAGCAGTACTTC.

This sequence joins TRBV19 and TRBJ1-1; maybe TRBD1 (5 bases). Germline-derived CDR1 and CDR2 are LNHDA and SQIVND (reference sequence). The length of the CDR3 is 15 residues. V lost 3 bases and J 1 base, leaving 12 bases between the germline ends. DNA for the CDR3: TGTGCCAGTAGTATTTCGGTCAGGGCGAACACTGAAGCTTTCTTT. Protein sequence: CASSISVRANTEAFF.

V gene TRBV5-6 combines with J gene TRBJ1-4; D is perhaps TRBD1 (5 bases). CDR1 and CDR2 from the germline V gene are SGHDT and YYEEEE. V was clipped by 4 bases and J by 5 bases, with 12 bases between them. This CDR3 region has 14 residues. CDR3 sequence reads: CASSTLGGNEKLFF. Written as DNA, the CDR3 is TGTGCCAGCAGCACCCTCGGGGGGAATGAAAAACTGTTTTTT.

The chain employs TRBV2 and TRBJ2-7, with TRBD2 identical over 10 bases. The CDR3 sequence is 14 residues long. The germline CDR1 and CDR2 sequences are SNHLY and FYNNEI. V shed 4 bases, J shed 4 bases, and the junction held 4 bases outside the gene matches. CDR3: CASSAASGGYEQYF. In DNA form, the CDR3 reads TGTGCCAGCAGTGCGGCTAGCGGGGGTTACGAGCAGTACTTC.

The chain links TRBV7-6 to TRBJ2-1, with 10 bases identical to TRBD2. Germline V gene lookup returns CDR1 SGHVS and CDR2 FNYEAQ. The V segment lost 2 bases and the J segment 0 bases; nucleotides outside the gene matches: 1. The CDR3 sequence is 16 residues long. The CDR3: CASSLPSGSSYNEQFF. The CDR3 nucleotides are TGTGCCAGCAGCTTACCTAGCGGGAGCTCCTACAATGAGCAGTTCTTC.

CDR3 sequence: CASSLGRGAEQYF. The CDR3 DNA follows: TGTGCCAGCAGCTTAGGCAGGGGGGCGGAACAGTACTTC. This rearrangement joins TRBV7-3 to TRBJ2-7, with D possibly matching TRBD1 (7 bases). In germline, CDR1 is SGHTA, CDR2 FQGTGA. The V end was cut by 2 bases, the J end by 10 bases, with 15 bases between. The CDR3 has 13 residues.

The chain links TRBV5-4 to TRBJ2-5; 11 positions match TRBD1. Per the germline V gene, CDR1 is SGHNT and CDR2 is YYREEE (reference sequence). This CDR3 has 14 amino acids. J was trimmed by 5 bases and V by 4 bases; bases with no gene match: 4. The CDR3 DNA follows: TGTGCCAGCAGCCCGGACAGGGGGCACGAGACCCAGTACTTC. Protein product: CASSPDRGHETQYF.

This sequence joins TRBV19 and TRBJ2-7, with TRBD1 as a possible D gene (6 bases). CDR3 size: 14 residues. Germline values: CDR1 LNHDA, CDR2 SQIVND (reference sequence). Trimming pared 5 bases from V and 1 base from J, leaving 12 bases between. CDR3 in DNA: TGTGCCAGTAGTGTCCAGGACAGTTCCTACGAGCAGTACTTC. This translates into CASSVQDSSYEQYF.

This clone occurred a few times. The chain combines TRBV6-2 or TRBV6-3 with TRBJ1-2; no firm D call. The CDR3 extends over 16 amino acids. The germline gives CDR1 MNHEY, CDR2 SVGEGT. The ends were cut back, 5 bases at V and 2 bases at J, with 18 bases in the middle. The chain's CDR3 is CASSRPGEGQNYGYTF. The DNA for the CDR3 is TGTGCCAGCAGTCGCCCCGGGGAGGGCCAGAACTATGGCTACACCTTC.